The clone carrying this T cell receptor beta chain was seen ten or more times. The trim removed 3 bases at V and 2 bases at J, leaving 9 bases unmatched. The length of the CDR3 is 16 residues. Germline V gene lookup returns CDR1 WNHNN and CDR2 SYGVQD (reference sequence). Amplification yielded TCR beta CDR3 regions, with RNA transcripts as the source. First-round RT-PCR targeting the TCR CDR3 was performed with the HTBI primer set. TCRdb passed the multiplex PCR reads through MiXCR, listing each CDR3 protein once. Altogether approximately 410,000 distinct CDR3 sequences are present, around 15% being singletons, with the ten largest covering around 13%. The sample originates from a study of T cells in Graves' hyperthyroidism and ophthalmopathy.

Sequencing was performed on blood. The chain has TRBV10-1 and TRBJ2-7; 8 nucleotides align to TRBD1. The origin of this receptor is a man aged 18 to 30 with Graves' ophthalmopathy. The CDR3 protein is CASSDGTGPPPYEQYF. CDR3 nucleotide sequence: TGCGCCAGCAGTGACGGGACAGGCCCTCCCCCCTACGAGCAGTACTTC.